Listed below are T cell receptor beta chains from one sample, sequenced in a study of control samples from healthy donors and cancer patients. Method: immunoSEQ multiplex PCR; TCRdb's copy keeps in-frame clones and lacks some. The sample includes under 110,000 clones, around 89% of them seen just once. Input material: blood. The origin of the receptors is a man aged 30-40 years in good health. Both conserved end residues are part of each CDR3. D genes are given only for firm matches.

D gene,J gene,V gene,CDR3 length,CDR3 DNA,CDR3 protein
NA,TRBJ2-2,TRBV28,14,TGTGCCAGCAGTTTATCCGGAGTCACCGGGGAGCTGTTTTTT,CASSLSGVTGELFF
NA,TRBJ1-2,TRBV12-3/TRBV12-4,13,TGTGCCAGCGGCCCTACTCTCGGCTATGGCTACACCTTC,CASGPTLGYGYTF
NA,TRBJ2-2,TRBV12-5,16,TGTGCTAGTGGTTTGGTACTGGGGGATTACCCCGGGGAGCTGTTTTTT,CASGLVLGDYPGELFF
NA,TRBJ2-3,TRBV4-3,16,TGCGCCAGCAGCCAAGCCGCCCCCAGCGGAACAGATACGCAGTATTTT,CASSQAAPSGTDTQYF
TRBD1,TRBJ1-5,TRBV19,17,TGTGCCAGCACCCGGCAGGCAGGGGGGTATAGCAATCAGCCCCAGCATTTT,CASTRQAGGYSNQPQHF
NA,TRBJ2-7,TRBV28,15,TGTGCCAGCAGTTTAAGGGGACTGCACTATTACGAGCAGTACTTC,CASSLRGLHYYEQYF
TRBD2,TRBJ2-7,TRBV6-2/TRBV6-3,16,TGTGCCAGCAGTTACCCGCGCGCTAGCGGAGTATACGAGCAGTACTTC,CASSYPRASGVYEQYF
NA,TRBJ1-6,TRBV28,17,TGTGCCAGCAGTTTGATGGTGGGGGAGGCCTATAATTCACCCCTCCACTTT,CASSLMVGEAYNSPLHF
NA,TRBJ1-1,TRBV20-1,11,TGCAGTGCTTGGACGGTACTGGAAGCTTTCTTT,CSAWTVLEAFF
NA,TRBJ2-1,TRBV6-5,14,TGTGCCAGGAAGGAGAGGGGTTCGTTATACGAGCAGTTCTTC,CARKERGSLYEQFF
NA,TRBJ1-1,TRBV6-5,13,TGTGCCAGCAGTTTAGGCCTCGGGGTGAGAGCTTTCTTT,CASSLGLGVRAFF
TRBD1,TRBJ1-2,TRBV5-6,15,TGTGCCAGCAGCTTTTATGGACAGGGAAGGTCTCGAAGGACCTTC,CASSFYGQGRSRRTF
NA,TRBJ1-3,TRBV6-1,15,TGTGCCAGCAGTGAAGGGGGGTTCGGTAGAAACACCATATATTTT,CASSEGGFGRNTIYF
NA,TRBJ1-4,TRBV15,15,TGTGCCACCAGCATCCCACAGGGTGGGAATGAAAAACTGTTTTTT,CATSIPQGGNEKLFF
NA,TRBJ2-5,TRBV9,14,TGTGCCAGCAGCGTAGGGGACCCCCAAGAGACCCAGTACTTC,CASSVGDPQETQYF
NA,TRBJ2-5,TRBV5-1,11,TGCGCCAGCAGCGAGCAAGAGACCCAGTACTTC,CASSEQETQYF
NA,TRBJ1-1,TRBV7-2,13,TGTGCCAGCAGCTTAGAGCCTAACACTGAAGCTTTCTTT,CASSLEPNTEAFF
NA,TRBJ1-5,TRBV5-6,16,TGTGCCAGCAGCCCGAACGGGGCTGGGAGCAATCAGCCCCAGCATTTT,CASSPNGAGSNQPQHF
TRBD1,TRBJ1-5,TRBV12-3/TRBV12-4,13,TGTGCCAGCAGGGGGACAGGCAATCAGCCCCAGCATTTT,CASRGTGNQPQHF
NA,TRBJ2-7,TRBV27,13,TGTGCCAGCAGCCTCACGGCCCTCGCCGAGCAGTACTTC,CASSLTALAEQYF
TRBD1,TRBJ2-1,TRBV5-4,13,TGTGCCAGCACCCTAGACAGGGCGGATGAGCAGTTCTTC,CASTLDRADEQFF